Each of the 22 T cell receptor beta chains below was sequenced from the same sample in a study of PD-L1 blockade in urothelial cancer. The protocol was immunoSEQ multiplex PCR, while the TCRdb copy is restricted to in-frame clones and leaves out a portion. The table shows approximately 32,000 clones, with around 84% occurring only once. Here the sequenced sample was PBMCs, taken around atezolizumab (anti-PD-L1) treatment. The receptors shown here come from a man aged 55 to 70 with urothelial cancer.

This clone was found once. V usage is TRBV6-1 and J usage is TRBJ1-3, with D uncertain. CDR3 length: 15 residues. V was cut by 1 base and J by 0 bases, with 7 bases left in between. Germline V gene data show CDR1 as MNHNS and CDR2 as SASEGT. In DNA, the CDR3 is TGTGCCAGCAGTGAAGGTGCGAGCTCTGGAAACACCATATATTTT. Its protein is CASSEGASSGNTIYF.

V and J are TRBV6-1 and TRBJ1-6; 7 bases map to TRBD1. Germline CDR1 MNHNS, CDR2 SASEGT. The J segment lost 8 bases and the V segment lost 5 bases, leaving 6 bases of the junction unmatched. The CDR3 totals 14 residues. CDR3: CASSPRQGDSPLHF. In DNA, the CDR3 is TGTGCCAGCAGTCCCCGCCAGGGGGATTCACCCCTCCACTTT.

The chain has TRBV5-4 and TRBJ2-2; TRBD2 might be the D (5 bases). The germline V gene encodes CDR1 SGHNT and CDR2 YYREEE (reference sequence). Deletions cut 0 bases from V and 1 base from J, with 7 bases between. CDR3 size: 15 residues. Here the CDR3 DNA reads TGTGCCAGCAGCTTGGCCGGGGTGAACACCGGGGAGCTGTTTTTT. Amino acid sequence: CASSLAGVNTGELFF.

This clone came up once. This CDR3 reads CASSQPLGAGGSDTQYF. The CDR3 DNA sequence: TGTGCCAGCAGCCAACCTCTTGGAGCGGGGGGTTCAGATACGCAGTATTTT. The gene calls are TRBV7-6 and TRBJ2-3, with 9 bases that match TRBD2. J lost 4 bases, V lost 5 bases, and 13 bases had no gene match. The CDR3 consists of 17 residues. Germline V gene sequence: CDR1 SGHVS, CDR2 FNYEAQ.

This clone was counted ten times or more. The rearrangement links TRBV21-1 to TRBJ1-5; the D call of TRBD1 is as the table states it, not checked on the DNA. TRBV21-1 has pseudogene status. The CDR3 has 16 amino acids. In DNA, the CDR3 is TGTGCCAGCACGGTGGAGGCGGACAGGGGCAATCAGCCCCAGCATTTT. It encodes CASTVEADRGNQPQHF.

The rearrangement links TRBV9 to TRBJ1-3; D perhaps matches TRBD1 (5 bases). V lost 0 bases, J lost 0 bases, and 13 bases lay in between. There are 17 residues in the CDR3. Germline-derived CDR1 and CDR2 are SGDLS and YYNGEE. CDR3: CASSVGTQGGSGNTIYF. For the CDR3, the DNA is TGTGCCAGCAGCGTAGGAACCCAGGGTGGCTCTGGAAACACCATATATTTT.

This clone was observed once. The gene calls are TRBV6-1 and TRBJ1-4; no firm D call. The CDR3 extends over 15 amino acids. Germline V gives CDR1 MNHNS, CDR2 SASEGT. The V end lost 7 bases, the J end lost 0 bases, and 12 bases lay between the germline ends. The CDR3 here is CASKALPATNEKLFF. The CDR3 DNA reads TGTGCCAGCAAAGCTCTCCCTGCAACTAATGAAAAACTGTTTTTT.

The rearrangement links TRBV7-6 to TRBJ1-2, with 10 bases lining up with TRBD1. The CDR3 length is 14 residues. The trim removed 8 bases at V and 4 bases at J, leaving 7 bases unmatched. CDR1 and CDR2 from the germline V gene are SGHVS and FNYEAQ. The CDR3 loop is CASGADRGPYGYTF. In DNA form, the CDR3 reads TGTGCCAGCGGCGCCGACAGGGGGCCCTATGGCTACACCTTC. The entire variable domain, with the rest obtained from reference TRBV7-6 and TRBJ1-2, is as follows: GAGVSQSPRYKVTKRGQDVALRCDPISGHVSLYWYRQALGQGPEFLTYFNYEAQQDKSGLPNDRFSAERPEGSISTLTIQRTEQRDSAMYRCASGADRGPYGYTFGSGTRLTVV.

CDR3 sequence: CASSLWGADGTEAFF. Written as DNA, the CDR3 is TGTGCCAGCAGTTTATGGGGGGCTGATGGCACTGAAGCTTTCTTT. V usage is TRBV28 and J usage is TRBJ1-1; D may be TRBD1 (6 bases). Germline loops: CDR1 MDHEN, CDR2 SYDVKM. The CDR3 runs 15 residues. Trimming took off 0 bases at V and 4 bases at J, with 12 bases between the two ends.

V usage is TRBV18 and J usage is TRBJ2-1; 9 nucleotides line up with TRBD1. This CDR3 has 17 residues. The trim removed 6 bases at V and 9 bases at J, leaving 18 bases unmatched. Looked up from germline, CDR1 is KGHSH and CDR2 is LQKENI. The CDR3 spells CASSPKTGTGSSGEQFF. DNA of the CDR3: TGTGCCAGCTCGCCTAAGACCGGGACAGGGTCGTCTGGTGAGCAGTTCTTC.

The chain links TRBV11-2 to TRBJ1-6; D is undetermined. Trimming removed 1 base at V and 14 bases at J, with 15 bases between. The CDR3 runs to 14 residues. Looked up from germline, CDR1 is SGHAT and CDR2 is FQNNGV. The chain's CDR3 is CASSLGSGTSTLHF. In DNA form, the CDR3 reads TGTGCCAGCAGCTTAGGTTCAGGCACGTCGACCCTCCACTTT.

The gene calls are TRBV7-9 and TRBJ1-1, with TRBD1 matching 7 bases. The CDR3 loop spans 18 amino acids. J was trimmed by 5 bases and V by 5 bases; bases with no gene match: 20. CDR1 is SEHNR, CDR2 FQNEAQ, per germline (reference sequence). CDR3: CASSLSVSRQGTGTEAFF. The CDR3 bases are TGTGCCAGCAGCCTAAGCGTAAGTCGACAGGGAACTGGGACTGAAGCTTTCTTT.

J is TRBJ2-3 and V is TRBV9; perhaps TRBD1 as D (5 bases). This CDR3 is 15 amino acids long. Germline-derived CDR1 and CDR2 are SGDLS and YYNGEE. V lost 0 bases, J lost 0 bases, and 8 bases lay in between. This chain's CDR3 is CASSVVGVSTDTQYF. The CDR3 DNA reads as TGTGCCAGCAGCGTAGTAGGGGTCAGCACAGATACGCAGTATTTT.

J is TRBJ2-2 and V is TRBV4-3; D might be TRBD2 (5 bases). The V gene lost 1 base and the J gene lost 2 bases, with 8 bases spanning the gap. The CDR3 contains 15 residues. CDR1 and CDR2 (germline): LGHNA, YSLEER. CDR3 in amino acids: CASSQAAGNTGELFF. The DNA of the CDR3 is TGCGCCAGCAGCCAAGCTGCGGGTAACACCGGGGAGCTGTTTTTT.

This rearrangement joins TRBV6-6 to TRBJ1-6, with D unclear. The CDR3 has 13 amino acids. Germline-derived CDR1 and CDR2 are MNHNY and SVGAGI (reference sequence). V lost 0 bases and J lost 8, with 5 bases in between. The CDR3 here is CASSYSIDSPLHF. The CDR3 coding sequence is TGTGCCAGCAGTTACTCGATAGATTCACCCCTCCACTTT.

This clone was recorded once. The chain uses TRBV5-6 and TRBJ2-4; D unresolved. The V gene's germline CDR1 is SGHDT and CDR2 YYEEEE. CDR3 length equals 14 residues. V lost 0 bases and J lost 7, with 11 bases in between. The DNA for the CDR3 is TGTGCCAGCAGCTTGGGCCAGGTAGTGAACATTCAGTACTTC. Translation gives CASSLGQVVNIQYF.

This chain connects TRBV5-6 to TRBJ1-2, with TRBD1 matching 10 bases. The V gene's germline CDR1 is SGHDT and CDR2 YYEEEE. The CDR3 spans 18 residues. Trimming took 0 bases from V and 5 from J; bases not matched to a gene: 13. The CDR3, as DNA: TGTGCCAGCAGCTTGGTCCGGGACAGGGGTTTGAGTACTTATGGCTACACCTTC. This translates into CASSLVRDRGLSTYGYTF. Combining the CDR3 with reference TRBV5-6 and TRBJ1-2 gives the whole variable domain DAGVTQSPTHLIKTRGQQVTLRCSPKSGHDTVSWYQQALGQGPQFIFQYYEEEERQRGNFPDRFSGHQFPNYSSELNVNALLLGDSALYLCASSLVRDRGLSTYGYTFGSGTRLTVV.

The chain couples TRBV6-1 to TRBJ1-1, with D perhaps TRBD1 (5 bases). The CDR3 contains 14 residues. The germline CDR1 and CDR2 sequences are MNHNS and SASEGT. With 8 bases removed from V and 3 bases from J, the gap between germline ends came to 16 bases. The CDR3 coding sequence is TGTGCCAGCCTGGGAGGGGTCGACGACACTGAAGCTTTCTTT. Its protein product is CASLGGVDDTEAFF.

This chain links TRBV18 with TRBJ1-5; 7 bases match TRBD1. This CDR3 is built from 14 residues. CDR1 and CDR2 (germline): KGHSH, LQKENI. V lost 3 bases, J lost 1 base, and 0 bases stayed unmatched. CDR3 nucleotide sequence: TGTGCCAGCTCACCGGGACAGAGCAATCAGCCCCAGCATTTT. Translation: CASSPGQSNQPQHF.

This chain links TRBV2 with TRBJ2-7; 10 bases map to TRBD1. V shed 10 bases, J shed 5 bases, and the junction held 5 bases outside the gene matches. CDR1 is SNHLY and CDR2 is FYNNEI in the germline V gene. The CDR3 runs 12 residues. The CDR3 DNA reads TGTGCCATCCGGGACAGGGGCAACGAGCAGTACTTC. The encoded protein is CAIRDRGNEQYF.

The chain recombines TRBV5-1 with TRBJ2-7, with TRBD2 identical over 7 bases. CDR1 is SGHRS, CDR2 YFSETQ, per germline. With V trimmed by 0 bases and J by 2 bases, 8 bases remained unmatched. The CDR3 covers 16 residues. The CDR3 coding sequence is TGCGCCAGCAGCTTGGGGAGGGCTAGCGGTACCTACGAGCAGTACTTC. This encodes CASSLGRASGTYEQYF.

The chain joins TRBV15 to TRBJ2-7, with D possibly TRBD1 on 5 matching bases. This CDR3 comprises 13 residues. Germline V gives CDR1 LNHNV, CDR2 YYDKDF (reference sequence). The germline V and J ends were trimmed by 0 bases and 3 bases, with 6 bases remaining between them. The CDR3 is CATSRDQGYEQYF. As DNA, the CDR3 is TGTGCCACCAGCAGAGATCAGGGCTACGAGCAGTACTTC.